Below, 21 T cell receptor beta chains from the same sample are listed, as sequenced in a study of cytomegalovirus exposure and HLA in healthy donors. The PCR was carried out with 60 Vbeta primers and 13 Jbeta primers. Generated by immunoSEQ multiplex PCR, the TCRdb table keeps only in-frame clones and is missing some. The profile shows about 89,000 clones, around four fifths of them singletons. Sample: PBMCs. The receptors were sampled from a man younger than 45 in good health and CMV-seronegative.

The rearrangement joins TRBV6-6 to TRBJ2-1, with 12 bases matching TRBD2. The germline V gene encodes CDR1 MNHNY and CDR2 SVGAGI (reference sequence). V was clipped by 2 bases and J by 10 bases; unmatched bases: 3. The CDR3 extends over 14 amino acids. Here the CDR3 DNA reads TGTGCCAGCAGTTACGGGACTAGCGGGCGCGAGCAGTTCTTC. As protein: CASSYGTSGREQFF.

The chain carries TRBV10-3 and TRBJ1-1, with D perhaps matching TRBD1 (5 bases). In germline, CDR1 is ENHRY, CDR2 SYGVKD. The CDR3 has 14 amino acids. V lost 8 bases, J lost 0 bases, and 13 bases lay in between. The DNA for the CDR3 is TGTGCCATCTCACCGGGGGGTCTGAACACTGAAGCTTTCTTT. Protein: CAISPGGLNTEAFF.

The chain joins TRBV7-9 to TRBJ1-2; a possible D gene is TRBD1 (5 bases). Germline V gives CDR1 SEHNR, CDR2 FQNEAQ (reference sequence). CDR3 length: 15 residues. Between the trimmed V and J ends, which lost 3 bases and 2 bases, there was a span of 13 bases. The CDR3 bases are TGTGCCAGCAGCTTGGCCAGGGTTTCCAACTATGGCTACACCTTC. This sequence encodes CASSLARVSNYGYTF.

The J gene is TRBJ2-5, the V gene TRBV30; 12 nucleotides align to TRBD1. This CDR3 region has 16 residues. The J segment lost 5 bases and the V segment lost 3 bases, leaving 10 bases of the junction unmatched. CDR1 and CDR2 from the germline V gene are GTSNPN and SVGIG (reference sequence). CDR3 DNA sequence: TGTGCCTGGAGGGGGACAGGGGGCGGTTGGCGGGAGACCCAGTACTTC. Its translation is CAWRGTGGGWRETQYF.

CDR3 DNA sequence: TGTGCCAGCAGTTACTTAGCTACAGGGGGCCTCTACGAGCAGTACTTC. It codes for CASSYLATGGLYEQYF. This chain joins TRBV6-6 and TRBJ2-7; 9 bases agree with TRBD1. Germline assignment: CDR1 MNHNY and CDR2 SVGAGI (reference sequence). V was pared by 1 base and J by 3 bases, with 7 bases of the junction left unmatched. This CDR3 region has 16 residues.

About this clone: A read error may produce the germline difference seen at one junction end. The rearrangement joins TRBV9 to TRBJ2-1; D remains ambiguous. The CDR3 is 16 residues long. Germline V CDR1 and CDR2: SGDLS, YYNGEE. The CDR3, as DNA: TGTGCCGGCAGCCCCTCCGGCGGCCTAAACTACAATGAGCAGTTCTTC. Protein product: CAGSPSGGLNYNEQFF.

The rearrangement uses TRBV27 and TRBJ2-2; the match to TRBD2 covers 9 bases. V shed 2 bases, J shed 5 bases, and the junction held 3 bases outside the gene matches. The CDR3 extends over 15 amino acids. Germline CDR1 reads MNHEY; CDR2 reads SMNVEV (reference sequence). This chain's CDR3 is CASSLAGGWTGELFF. The CDR3 bases are TGTGCCAGCAGTTTAGCGGGGGGGTGGACCGGGGAGCTGTTTTTT.

The chain links TRBV5-1 to TRBJ1-1; TRBD1 might be the D (5 bases). This CDR3 is built from 16 residues. V lost 4 bases and J lost 0, with 16 bases in between. Germline loops: CDR1 SGHRS, CDR2 YFSETQ. The CDR3 nucleotides are TGCGCCAGCAGCCTGGCAGGGTATGGTATGAACACTGAAGCTTTCTTT. It specifies CASSLAGYGMNTEAFF.

In DNA, the CDR3 is TGTGCCAGCTCACCCGGGACAGGGAATTCACCCCTCCACTTT. It specifies CASSPGTGNSPLHF. The gene calls are TRBV18 and TRBJ1-6, with 9 nucleotides matching TRBD1. CDR1 and CDR2 from the germline V gene are KGHSH and LQKENI. This CDR3 has 14 residues. J gave up 7 bases and V 3 bases, and 1 base lay outside the gene matches.

This chain links TRBV27 with TRBJ1-1; no clear D gene. Germline lookup yields CDR1 MNHEY and CDR2 SMNVEV (reference sequence). Deletions cut 5 bases from V and 4 bases from J, with 17 bases between. CDR3 length equals 15 residues. CDR3 nucleotide sequence: TGTGCCAGCAGTCCGAATGAGGGCGCCGGCACTGAAGCTTTCTTT. Residues: CASSPNEGAGTEAFF.

The V and J genes are TRBV10-3 and TRBJ1-2; weak D call: TRBD1 (5 bases). V was clipped by 0 bases and J by 4 bases, with 12 bases between them. The germline CDR1 and CDR2 sequences are ENHRY and SYGVKD. The CDR3 runs to 15 residues. CDR3: CAISESRGGVYGYTF. The CDR3 DNA reads as TGTGCCATCAGTGAGTCTAGGGGTGGTGTCTATGGCTACACCTTC.

J is TRBJ2-5 and V is TRBV14; TRBD2 agrees at 7 bases. Germline CDR1 reads SGHDN; CDR2 reads FVKESK. The CDR3 spans 14 residues. J was trimmed by 5 bases and V by 1 base; bases with no gene match: 4. The CDR3 sequence: CASSQGGGRETQYF. The CDR3 coding sequence is TGTGCCAGCAGCCAAGGCGGGGGAAGGGAGACCCAGTACTTC.

CDR3 in DNA: TGTGCCAGCTCACCTTTACAGGGGGCGGCACATCGGGCCTACGAGCAGTACTTC. It yields the protein CASSPLQGAAHRAYEQYF. V and J are TRBV18 and TRBJ2-7; 9 bases match TRBD1. The germline V gene has CDR1 KGHSH and CDR2 LQKENI. After removal of 3 bases from V and 2 bases from J, the junction contained 14 bases not matched to a gene. There are 18 residues in the CDR3.

This clone was detected a few times. The J gene is TRBJ2-7, the V gene TRBV5-4; 7 nucleotides agree with TRBD1. This CDR3 spans 14 amino acids. Germline V lookup: CDR1 SGHNT, CDR2 YYREEE (reference sequence). After removal of 0 bases from V and 3 bases from J, the junction contained 3 bases not matched to a gene. In DNA, the CDR3 is TGTGCCAGCAGCTTGGGGGGACAGTTCTACGAGCAGTACTTC. Translation gives CASSLGGQFYEQYF.

This clone was detected only once. The chain is built from TRBV9 and TRBJ2-3; D possibly corresponds to TRBD1 (6 bases). Germline CDR1 SGDLS, CDR2 YYNGEE. The CDR3 loop spans 15 amino acids. V was cut by 3 bases and J by 0 bases, with 11 bases left in between. The CDR3 DNA follows: TGTGCCAGCAGCGCCACAGGGTTAAGCACAGATACGCAGTATTTT. Amino acid sequence: CASSATGLSTDTQYF.

Here the CDR3 reads CASSPSSGGNYGYTF. For the CDR3, the DNA is TGTGCCAGTAGTCCCAGTTCGGGGGGCAACTATGGCTACACCTTC. V is TRBV19 and J is TRBJ1-2; the D gene is possibly TRBD1 (6 bases). V lost 5 bases to trimming and J lost 2 bases, with 15 bases between them. The CDR3 sequence is 15 residues long. CDR1 LNHDA and CDR2 SQIVND come from the germline V gene (reference sequence).

The rearrangement joins TRBV2 to TRBJ1-1; 8 bases match TRBD1. The CDR3 covers 15 residues. CDR1 SNHLY and CDR2 FYNNEI come from the germline V gene. J gave up 8 bases and V 5 bases, and 13 bases lay outside the gene matches. The CDR3 sequence: CASSLRTSGGGEAFF. The CDR3 DNA reads as TGTGCCAGCAGTCTACGTACGTCAGGGGGCGGAGAAGCTTTCTTT. The full variable domain, in which reference TRBV2 and TRBJ1-1 provide the parts outside the CDR3, is EPEVTQTPSHQVTQMGQEVILRCVPISNHLYFYWYRQILGQKVEFLVSFYNNEISEKSEIFDDQFSVERPDGSNFTLKIRSTKLEDSAMYFCASSLRTSGGGEAFFGQGTRLTVV.

The genes are TRBV6-5 and TRBJ1-1; possibly TRBD1 for D (6 bases). CDR1 MNHEY and CDR2 SVGAGI come from the germline V gene. Trimming pared 5 bases from V and 4 bases from J, leaving 8 bases between. The CDR3 totals 12 residues. CDR3 region: CASSPTGTEAFF. The CDR3 coding sequence is TGTGCCAGCAGTCCGACAGGCACTGAAGCTTTCTTT.

The chain recombines TRBV7-9 with TRBJ2-2, with D possibly matching TRBD1 (5 bases). V was trimmed by 5 bases and J by 1 base, leaving 11 bases between them. The CDR3 runs 15 residues. Germline V CDR1 and CDR2: SEHNR, FQNEAQ (reference sequence). CDR3 nucleotide sequence: TGTGCCAGCAGCCCCCTTAGGGGGAACACCGGGGAGCTGTTTTTT. Encoded protein: CASSPLRGNTGELFF. Combining the CDR3 with reference TRBV7-9 and TRBJ2-2 gives the whole variable domain DTGVSQNPRHKITKRGQNVTFRCDPISEHNRLYWYRQTLGQGPEFLTYFQNEAQLEKSRLLSDRFSAERPKGSFSTLEIQRTEQGDSAMYLCASSPLRGNTGELFFGEGSRLTVL.

The genes are TRBV5-6 and TRBJ2-3; D is possibly TRBD1 (6 bases). The germline V gene encodes CDR1 SGHDT and CDR2 YYEEEE. Deletions cut 4 bases from V and 7 bases from J, with 13 bases between. This CDR3 contains 13 residues. CDR3 sequence: CASSPTGRNTQYF. CDR3 nucleotides: TGTGCCAGCAGCCCGACAGGTCGTAATACGCAGTATTTT. Combining the CDR3 with reference TRBV5-6 and TRBJ2-3 gives the whole variable domain DAGVTQSPTHLIKTRGQQVTLRCSPKSGHDTVSWYQQALGQGPQFIFQYYEEEERQRGNFPDRFSGHQFPNYSSELNVNALLLGDSALYLCASSPTGRNTQYFGPGTRLTVL.

This rearrangement joins TRBV6-1 to TRBJ1-1, with TRBD1 matching 8 bases. Germline values: CDR1 MNHNS, CDR2 SASEGT. The V and J ends lost 5 bases and 6 bases, in that order; junction bases with no gene match: 5. The CDR3 contains 13 residues. This chain's CDR3 is CASSTRGLAEAFF. Written as DNA, the CDR3 is TGTGCCAGCAGTACCAGGGGGCTGGCTGAAGCTTTCTTT.